This passage covers 30 T cell receptor beta chains from one sample sequenced in a study of OX40 agonist ivuxolimab in advanced cancers. The assay was immunoSEQ multiplex PCR, and TCRdb's table has in-frame clones only and misses some. Found here are 60,000 to 75,000 clones, under 95% of them singletons; the top ten hold 0.85% to 1.2%. Sample: CD4+ or CD8+ T cells sorted from blood, taken in a trial of the OX40 agonist ivuxolimab. All receptors derive from an adult with an advanced solid tumor such as melanoma, head and neck, liver or kidney cancer.

The chain carries TRBV5-4 and TRBJ1-1; D gene uncertain. The CDR3 totals 13 residues. Germline CDR1 is SGHNT and CDR2 is YYREEE (reference sequence). The V end lost 4 bases, the J end lost 6 bases, and 13 bases lay between the germline ends. The CDR3 DNA sequence: TGTGCCAGCAGCACCCCCCCACCCTCTGAAGCTTTCTTT. This translates into CASSTPPPSEAFF.

This chain connects TRBV4-1 to TRBJ2-1, with 8 bases that match TRBD2. The CDR3 totals 18 residues. The V segment lost 0 bases and the J segment 1 base; nucleotides outside the gene matches: 8. The germline CDR1 and CDR2 sequences are MGHRA and YSYEKL. CDR3 in DNA: TGCGCCAGCAGCCAAGATGCCGGGGGGGGATTGTCCTACAATGAGCAGTTCTTC. It codes for CASSQDAGGGLSYNEQFF.

The chain couples TRBV7-9 to TRBJ2-6, with D possibly matching TRBD2 (6 bases). Germline loops: CDR1 SEHNR, CDR2 FQNEAQ (reference sequence). The length of the CDR3 is 17 residues. The V end was cut by 5 bases, the J end by 0 bases, with 14 bases between. CDR3 residues: CASSPRRDSSGANVLTF. The CDR3 bases are TGTGCCAGCAGCCCCCGGCGGGACTCCTCTGGGGCCAACGTCCTGACTTTC.

The chain is built from TRBV2 and TRBJ2-7, with 10 bases fitting TRBD2. CDR1 and CDR2 from the germline V gene are SNHLY and FYNNEI. J lost 6 bases, V lost 7 bases, and 6 bases had no gene match. CDR3 size: 13 residues. The CDR3 sequence: CASTSGGWGEQYF. The CDR3 DNA sequence: TGTGCCAGCACTAGCGGGGGATGGGGCGAGCAGTACTTC.

The table lists this clone with a few counts. The rearrangement links TRBV7-3 to TRBJ2-7; 8 positions match TRBD2. CDR3 length: 13 residues. The V and J ends lost 4 bases and 8 bases, in that order; junction bases with no gene match: 7. Germline-derived CDR1 and CDR2 are SGHTA and FQGTGA. The CDR3 DNA is TGTGCCAGCAGCTCCAACAGCGGGAGCAAGCAGTACTTC. Protein: CASSSNSGSKQYF.

Comment on this clone: Relative to the germline gene, one junction end is altered; a read error may explain this. This chain joins TRBV7-7 and TRBJ2-4; D might be TRBD2 (6 bases). Germline lookup yields CDR1 SSHAT and CDR2 FNYEAQ (reference sequence). This CDR3 comprises 16 residues. The CDR3 nucleotides are TGTGCTAGCAGCTTAGCAGGGCAGGAGGGCAAAAACATTCAGTACTTC. Translating gives CASSLAGQEGKNIQYF. The full variable domain, its missing parts supplied by reference TRBV7-7 and TRBJ2-4, is GAGVSQSPRYKVTKRGQDVTLRCDPISSHATLYWYQQALGQGPEFLTYFNYEAQPDKSGLPSDRFSAERPEGSISTLTIQRTEQRDSAMYRCASSLAGQEGKNIQYFGAGTRLSVL.

V usage is TRBV2 and J usage is TRBJ2-5; 13 bases agree with TRBD2. Germline CDR1 and CDR2: SNHLY and FYNNEI. The CDR3 has 17 amino acids. V lost 5 bases, J lost 3 bases, and 9 bases stayed unmatched. The CDR3 DNA reads TGTGCCAGCAGTAGACCCGGGACTAGCGGGGAAAAAGAGACCCAGTACTTC. This sequence encodes CASSRPGTSGEKETQYF.

This chain joins TRBV2 and TRBJ2-2; TRBD1 aligns across 11 bases. CDR1 is SNHLY and CDR2 is FYNNEI in the germline V gene. J lost 8 bases, V lost 7 bases, and 9 bases had no gene match. This CDR3 region has 15 residues. The CDR3 region is CASIKDRGPSGELFF. CDR3 coding DNA: TGTGCCAGCATTAAGGACAGGGGGCCGAGTGGGGAGCTGTTTTTT.

The rearrangement uses TRBV11-2 and TRBJ2-3, with 14 positions matching TRBD2. This CDR3 is 18 amino acids long. Per the germline V gene, CDR1 is SGHAT and CDR2 is FQNNGV. J gave up 4 bases and V 4 bases, and 10 bases lay outside the gene matches. The CDR3 sequence is CASSSPPGLAGVADTQYF. Written as DNA, the CDR3 is TGTGCCAGCAGCTCCCCCCCGGGACTAGCGGGAGTCGCAGATACGCAGTATTTT.

CDR3 nucleotides: TGTGCCAGCAGTTACGTCTCGGCCTCGAGCTCCTACGAGCAGTACTTC. It yields the protein CASSYVSASSSYEQYF. The rearrangement joins TRBV6-5 to TRBJ2-7; D gene uncertain. CDR3 length equals 16 residues. The germline CDR1 and CDR2 sequences are MNHEY and SVGAGI. V shed 2 bases and J shed 0 bases, with 14 bases lying between them.

The chain joins TRBV2 to TRBJ2-3; maybe TRBD2 (6 bases). The CDR3 covers 15 residues. Germline V gene sequence: CDR1 SNHLY, CDR2 FYNNEI. The V and J ends lost 1 base and 1 base respectively, with 9 bases between them. CDR3 in DNA: TGTGCCAGCAGTGAAGTTGTAGCGGGCACAGATACGCAGTATTTT. As protein: CASSEVVAGTDTQYF.

The J gene is TRBJ1-1, the V gene TRBV2; D is undetermined. Germline V gene data show CDR1 as SNHLY and CDR2 as FYNNEI. The CDR3 consists of 11 residues. V was pared by 3 bases and J by 5 bases, with 4 bases between. CDR3 loop: CASSDFTEAFF. The CDR3 coding sequence is TGTGCCAGCAGTGATTTTACTGAAGCTTTCTTT.

This clone was seen only once. The genes are TRBV11-2 and TRBJ2-5; TRBD2 is a possible D gene (6 bases). V was trimmed by 5 bases and J by 2 bases, leaving 15 bases between them. The CDR3 extends over 15 amino acids. CDR1 is SGHAT and CDR2 is FQNNGV in the germline V gene. CDR3 in amino acids: CASSQERSGQETQYF. The CDR3 DNA follows: TGTGCCAGCAGCCAGGAACGTAGCGGACAAGAGACCCAGTACTTC.

The chain carries TRBV5-6 and TRBJ1-1; 9 nucleotides align to TRBD1. Per germline, CDR1 SGHDT and CDR2 YYEEEE. The CDR3 is 13 residues long. V was pared by 2 bases and J by 8 bases, with 4 bases of the junction left unmatched. The CDR3 DNA reads as TGTGCCAGCAGCTTACAGGGGGCCCCGGAAGCTTTCTTT. Protein: CASSLQGAPEAFF.

This rearrangement joins TRBV4-1 to TRBJ1-5, with 7 bases that match TRBD1. This CDR3 contains 14 residues. V dropped 1 base and J dropped 7; count of bases not matched to a gene: 4. Germline lookup yields CDR1 MGHRA and CDR2 YSYEKL. This CDR3 reads CASSQGQGRQPQHF. The CDR3 bases are TGCGCCAGCAGCCAAGGACAGGGTAGACAGCCCCAGCATTTT.

V gene TRBV12-2 combines with J gene TRBJ2-3. TRBV12-2 constitutes a pseudogene. The CDR3 spans 15 residues. The DNA for the CDR3 is TGTGCAAGTCGCTTAGCTCAACCAATCGCAGATACGCAGTATTTT. It yields the protein CASRLAQPIADTQYF.

This sequence joins TRBV2 and TRBJ2-1; 8 nucleotides agree with TRBD2. CDR1 is SNHLY and CDR2 is FYNNEI in the germline V gene. This CDR3 has 14 amino acids. The J segment lost 2 bases and the V segment lost 7 bases, leaving 4 bases of the junction unmatched. The chain's CDR3 is CASTISGTYNEQFF. The CDR3 nucleotides are TGTGCCAGCACTATTAGCGGGACCTACAATGAGCAGTTCTTC.

The chain carries TRBV5-4 and TRBJ2-7; the D is unclear. This CDR3 is 14 amino acids long. The V gene's germline CDR1 is SGHNT and CDR2 YYREEE (reference sequence). Deletions cut 3 bases from V and 2 bases from J, with 12 bases between. Here the CDR3 reads CASSSPGLPYEQYF. The CDR3 DNA sequence: TGTGCCAGCAGCTCACCGGGCCTCCCCTACGAGCAGTACTTC.

This rearrangement joins TRBV19 to TRBJ1-5; possibly TRBD1 for D (6 bases). V lost 6 bases and J lost 4, with 16 bases in between. The CDR3 covers 15 residues. Germline-derived CDR1 and CDR2 are LNHDA and SQIVND (reference sequence). This CDR3 is CASSSDRLGNQPQHF. The CDR3, as DNA: TGTGCCAGTAGCTCTGACAGGCTGGGGAATCAGCCCCAGCATTTT.

The genes are TRBV2 and TRBJ2-7; 11 positions match TRBD2. Germline V CDR1 and CDR2: SNHLY, FYNNEI. The ends lost 4 bases at V and 5 bases at J; junction bases unmatched: 7. The length of the CDR3 is 15 residues. In DNA, the CDR3 is TGTGCCAGCAGTGTAACTAGCGGGGGTCCCCACGAGCAGTACTTC. As protein: CASSVTSGGPHEQYF. Variable domain in full (rest from reference TRBV2 and TRBJ2-7): EPEVTQTPSHQVTQMGQEVILRCVPISNHLYFYWYRQILGQKVEFLVSFYNNEISEKSEIFDDQFSVERPDGSNFTLKIRSTKLEDSAMYFCASSVTSGGPHEQYFGPGTRLTVT.

The chain recombines TRBV6-5 with TRBJ1-2; TRBD1 is a possible D gene (5 bases). In germline, CDR1 is MNHEY, CDR2 SVGAGI. The V end lost 2 bases, the J end lost 3 bases, and 13 bases lay between the germline ends. The CDR3 is 15 residues long. CDR3 sequence: CASSYRPGGDYGYTF. The CDR3 DNA sequence: TGTGCCAGCAGTTACAGGCCGGGAGGGGACTATGGCTACACCTTC.

The genes are TRBV6-1 and TRBJ2-7; the D is unclear. Germline CDR1 reads MNHNS; CDR2 reads SASEGT. The CDR3 totals 11 residues. Trimming removed 7 bases at V and 0 bases at J, with 4 bases between. The CDR3 sequence is CASTGSYEQYF. As DNA, the CDR3 is TGTGCCAGCACAGGCTCCTACGAGCAGTACTTC.

This clone showed up just once. The DNA of the CDR3 is TGTGCCAGCTCACCAGCAGGGGCTGAAGCTTTCTTT. This encodes CASSPAGAEAFF. This rearrangement joins TRBV18 to TRBJ1-1; D is possibly TRBD1 (6 bases). Looked up from germline, CDR1 is KGHSH and CDR2 is LQKENI. This CDR3 comprises 12 residues. V was clipped by 2 bases and J by 6 bases, with 7 bases between them.

The V call is TRBV30, the J call TRBJ2-1, with TRBD2 matching 7 bases. Germline lookup yields CDR1 GTSNPN and CDR2 SVGIG (reference sequence). The trim removed 4 bases at V and 3 bases at J, leaving 3 bases unmatched. This CDR3 is 13 amino acids long. Here the CDR3 reads CAWKSSGYNEQFF. The CDR3 DNA reads TGTGCCTGGAAATCTAGCGGCTACAATGAGCAGTTCTTC. The entire variable domain, with the rest obtained from reference TRBV30 and TRBJ2-1, is as follows: SQTIHQWPATLVQPVGSPLSLECTVEGTSNPNLYWYRQAAGRGLQLLFYSVGIGQISSEVPQNLSASRPQDRQFILSSKKLLLSDSGFYLCAWKSSGYNEQFFGPGTRLTVL.

This chain links TRBV6-1 with TRBJ1-1; D unclear. CDR1 MNHNS and CDR2 SASEGT come from the germline V gene. The CDR3 extends over 14 amino acids. The germline V and J ends were trimmed by 3 bases and 4 bases, with 12 bases remaining between them. The DNA of the CDR3 is TGTGCCAGCAGTGATTTTATCCCGGGCACTGAAGCTTTCTTT. Encoded protein: CASSDFIPGTEAFF.

CDR3 amino acids: CASSLNVAGFGDNYGYTF. CDR3 sequence (DNA): TGTGCCAGCAGCCTCAACGTGGCTGGGTTTGGGGATAACTATGGCTACACCTTC. This chain uses TRBV9 with TRBJ1-2; D not resolved. Germline assignment: CDR1 SGDLS and CDR2 YYNGEE. V was clipped by 4 bases and J by 1 base, with 23 bases between them. The CDR3 length is 18 residues.

This clone was seen a handful of times. V gene TRBV19 combines with J gene TRBJ2-5; TRBD1 or TRBD2 may be the D gene (6 bases each). V gave up 3 bases and J gave up 5 bases, with 16 bases separating them. The CDR3 extends over 15 amino acids. Germline loops: CDR1 LNHDA, CDR2 SQIVND (reference sequence). The CDR3 loop reads CASSINPGGAETQYF. CDR3 coding DNA: TGTGCCAGTAGTATTAATCCCGGGGGCGCGGAGACCCAGTACTTC.

CDR3 coding DNA: TGTGCCAGCAGCCGCACGGCGGCCAACACCGGGGAGCTGTTTTTT. Translation: CASSRTAANTGELFF. The chain carries TRBV7-2 and TRBJ2-2; D remains unclear. Germline values: CDR1 SGHTA, CDR2 FQGNSA. Trimming took 5 bases from V and 2 from J, leaving 12 bases between them. The CDR3 sequence is 15 residues long. The full variable domain, its missing parts supplied by reference TRBV7-2 and TRBJ2-2, is GAGVSQSPSNKVTEKGKDVELRCDPISGHTALYWYRQSLGQGLEFLIYFQGNSAPDKSGLPSDRFSAERTGGSVSTLTIQRTQQEDSAVYLCASSRTAANTGELFFGEGSRLTVL.

The chain employs TRBV11-2 and TRBJ2-3, with a weak D call TRBD1 (8 bases). The CDR3 is 15 amino acids. Germline CDR1 SGHAT, CDR2 FQNNGV. The V end lost 7 bases, the J end lost 6 bases, and 20 bases lay between the germline ends. This CDR3 reads CASNLGQAGVDTQYF. The DNA of the CDR3 is TGTGCCAGCAACCTGGGACAGGCGGGAGTTGATACGCAGTATTTT.

The genes are TRBV4-2 and TRBJ2-3; D is tentatively TRBD1 or TRBD2 (5 bases each). Germline assignment: CDR1 LGHNA and CDR2 YNFKEQ. The CDR3 sequence is 15 residues long. V lost 2 bases, J lost 5 bases, and 14 bases lay in between. The CDR3 sequence is CASSQYGQAEDTQYF. The CDR3 DNA sequence: TGTGCCAGCAGCCAATACGGACAAGCGGAAGATACGCAGTATTTT.